This is a list of T cell receptor beta chains from one sample in a study of OX40 agonist ivuxolimab in advanced cancers. Profiling relied on immunoSEQ multiplex PCR, and the TCRdb table lists in-frame clones only, not all of them. The sample shows about 30,000 clones, more than 70% of them seen only once. This sample comprised CD4+ or CD8+ T cells sorted from blood, obtained in a trial of the OX40 agonist ivuxolimab. These receptor sequences come from an adult with an advanced solid tumor such as melanoma, head and neck, liver or kidney cancer. The CDR3 runs from the conserved cysteine through the conserved F or W. The D gene is left open where the match is weak. Only part of the rows carry a size: once, few, many, or a class if the clone is expanded.

d_gene: -
len: 11
abundance: -
v_gene: TRBV19
j_gene: TRBJ1-2
CDR3aa: CASSNNYGYTF
CDR3nt: TGTGCCAGTAGTAATAACTATGGCTACACCTTC

d_gene: -
len: 12
abundance: few
v_gene: TRBV5-1
j_gene: TRBJ1-2
CDR3aa: CASSTPPEGYTF
CDR3nt: TGCGCCAGCAGCACCCCTCCCGAAGGCTACACCTTC

d_gene: -
len: 18
abundance: -
v_gene: TRBV9
j_gene: TRBJ2-1
CDR3aa: CASSVGGLGSGENNEQFF
CDR3nt: TGTGCCAGCAGCGTAGGTGGCTTGGGTAGCGGCGAAAACAATGAGCAGTTCTTC

d_gene: -
len: 13
abundance: -
v_gene: TRBV28
j_gene: TRBJ2-5
CDR3aa: CASGTSRWETQYF
CDR3nt: TGTGCCAGCGGCACTAGCCGGTGGGAGACCCAGTACTTC

d_gene: TRBD1
len: 15
abundance: once
v_gene: TRBV18
j_gene: TRBJ1-4
CDR3aa: CASSSTGGAYEKLFF
CDR3nt: TGTGCCAGCTCGTCGACAGGGGGCGCTTATGAAAAACTGTTTTTT

d_gene: -
len: 11
abundance: few
v_gene: TRBV2
j_gene: TRBJ2-3
CDR3aa: CASSEEGTQYF
CDR3nt: TGTGCCAGCAGTGAGGAGGGTACGCAGTATTTT

d_gene: -
len: 11
abundance: once
v_gene: TRBV30
j_gene: TRBJ2-7
CDR3aa: CVWSLLAVQYF
CDR3nt: TGTGTCTGGAGCCTCCTTGCGGTGCAGTACTTC

d_gene: -
len: 15
abundance: once
v_gene: TRBV11-2
j_gene: TRBJ2-3
CDR3aa: CASSLRALSIDTQYF
CDR3nt: TGTGCCAGCAGCTTACGGGCTCTGAGCATCGATACGCAGTATTTT

d_gene: TRBD1
len: 15
abundance: once
v_gene: TRBV7-2
j_gene: TRBJ2-3
CDR3aa: CASSLGGRGTDTQYF
CDR3nt: TGTGCCAGCAGCTTAGGTGGCAGGGGGACAGATACGCAGTATTTT

d_gene: TRBD1
len: 14
abundance: -
v_gene: TRBV19
j_gene: TRBJ1-1
CDR3aa: CASSGTGGRTEAFF
CDR3nt: TGTGCCAGTAGTGGGACAGGGGGACGCACTGAAGCTTTCTTT

d_gene: -
len: 13
abundance: -
v_gene: TRBV28
j_gene: TRBJ2-7
CDR3aa: CASSLDLVSEQYF
CDR3nt: TGTGCCAGCAGTTTGGATTTGGTGAGCGAGCAGTACTTC

d_gene: -
len: 14
abundance: -
v_gene: TRBV6-1
j_gene: TRBJ1-4
CDR3aa: CASSELGDNEKLFF
CDR3nt: TGTGCCAGCAGTGAACTGGGGGACAATGAAAAACTGTTTTTT

d_gene: TRBD2
len: 15
abundance: -
v_gene: TRBV7-9
j_gene: TRBJ2-1
CDR3aa: CASSGLAGAHNEQFF
CDR3nt: TGTGCCAGCAGCGGCCTAGCGGGGGCCCACAATGAGCAGTTCTTC

d_gene: TRBD1
len: 15
abundance: -
v_gene: TRBV11-2
j_gene: TRBJ2-1
CDR3aa: CASSLIRTGVIEQFF
CDR3nt: TGTGCCAGCAGCTTGATCAGGACAGGGGTCATTGAGCAGTTCTTC

d_gene: -
len: 16
abundance: -
v_gene: TRBV11-2
j_gene: TRBJ1-2
CDR3aa: CASSLVHRGYGYGYTF
CDR3nt: TGTGCCAGCAGCTTAGTACATCGCGGATATGGCTATGGCTACACCTTC

d_gene: -
len: 14
abundance: -
v_gene: TRBV19
j_gene: TRBJ2-2
CDR3aa: CASSGVENTGELFF
CDR3nt: TGTGCCAGTTCGGGGGTGGAGAACACCGGGGAGCTGTTTTTT

d_gene: -
len: 11
abundance: -
v_gene: TRBV30
j_gene: TRBJ1-1
CDR3aa: CAGWTRGATFF
CDR3nt: TGTGCCGGATGGACGAGGGGTGCCACTTTCTTT

d_gene: -
len: 14
abundance: -
v_gene: TRBV11-2
j_gene: TRBJ1-3
CDR3aa: CASSLERFGNTIYF
CDR3nt: TGTGCCAGCAGCTTAGAACGGTTCGGAAACACCATATATTTT

d_gene: TRBD1
len: 14
abundance: -
v_gene: TRBV19
j_gene: TRBJ2-7
CDR3aa: CASSFAGQAYEQYF
CDR3nt: TGTGCCAGTAGTTTCGCCGGACAGGCCTACGAGCAGTACTTC

d_gene: -
len: 14
abundance: -
v_gene: TRBV11-2
j_gene: TRBJ2-3
CDR3aa: CASSLGTYTDTQYF
CDR3nt: TGTGCCAGCAGCTTAGGGACATACACAGATACGCAGTATTTT

d_gene: TRBD2
len: 13
abundance: -
v_gene: TRBV30
j_gene: TRBJ2-1
CDR3aa: CAWRLSGGNEQFF
CDR3nt: TGTGCCTGGAGGCTAAGCGGGGGGAATGAGCAGTTCTTC

d_gene: -
len: 15
abundance: -
v_gene: TRBV11-2
j_gene: TRBJ2-1
CDR3aa: CASSLAVGPSSEQFF
CDR3nt: TGTGCCAGCAGCTTAGCCGTGGGGCCCAGTAGTGAGCAGTTCTTC

d_gene: -
len: 15
abundance: once
v_gene: TRBV30
j_gene: TRBJ1-2
CDR3aa: CAWRKRDTSNYGYTF
CDR3nt: TGTGCCTGGAGGAAACGGGACACCTCTAACTATGGCTACACCTTC

d_gene: -
len: 16
abundance: -
v_gene: TRBV14
j_gene: TRBJ2-7
CDR3aa: CASSRLGIELNYEQYF
CDR3nt: TGTGCCAGCAGCAGACTCGGGATTGAACTTAACTACGAGCAGTACTTC

d_gene: -
len: 14
abundance: -
v_gene: TRBV11-3
j_gene: TRBJ1-1
CDR3aa: CASSFYSANTEAFF
CDR3nt: TGTGCCAGCAGCTTTTACTCAGCGAACACTGAAGCTTTCTTT

d_gene: -
len: 16
abundance: -
v_gene: TRBV28
j_gene: TRBJ2-6
CDR3aa: CASSVVGNSGANVLTF
CDR3nt: TGTGCCAGCAGTGTCGTAGGGAATTCTGGGGCCAACGTCCTGACTTTC

d_gene: -
len: 12
abundance: -
v_gene: TRBV7-9
j_gene: TRBJ2-5
CDR3aa: CASSLTQETQYF
CDR3nt: TGTGCCAGCAGCTTGACCCAAGAGACCCAGTACTTC

d_gene: TRBD1
len: 13
abundance: -
v_gene: TRBV5-1
j_gene: TRBJ1-1
CDR3aa: CASTRTGNTEAFF
CDR3nt: TGCGCCAGCACCCGGACAGGGAACACTGAAGCTTTCTTT

d_gene: -
len: 15
abundance: once
v_gene: TRBV5-5
j_gene: TRBJ2-1
CDR3aa: CASSSDRSSYNEQFF
CDR3nt: TGTGCCAGCAGCTCCGACAGGAGCTCCTACAATGAGCAGTTCTTC

d_gene: TRBD1
len: 17
abundance: once
v_gene: TRBV18
j_gene: TRBJ1-2
CDR3aa: CASSPVPAQGGPYGYTF
CDR3nt: TGTGCCAGCTCACCAGTCCCCGCGCAGGGGGGACCCTATGGCTACACCTTC

d_gene: TRBD1
len: 15
abundance: once
v_gene: TRBV25-1
j_gene: TRBJ1-2
CDR3aa: CASSGLDRLFYGYTF
CDR3nt: TGTGCCAGCAGTGGATTGGACAGGCTTTTCTATGGCTACACCTTC

d_gene: -
len: 17
abundance: -
v_gene: TRBV28
j_gene: TRBJ2-7
CDR3aa: CASSFFSLDSSSYEQYF
CDR3nt: TGTGCCAGCAGTTTTTTCAGTCTGGACAGTTCCTCCTACGAGCAGTACTTC